This T cell receptor (beta chain) emerged from a study of CD4 T cells in relation to SARS-CoV-2 and coronaviruses. As for the study in general: After roughly 9 days of antigen culture, PBMC TCR beta CDR3s were sequenced. Study-wide points: SARS-CoV-2-driven expansion was significantly weaker in crossreactive than monoreactive clones. In around 63% of donors, memory CD4+ clonotypes crossrecognized SARS-CoV-2 and at least one common cold coronavirus spike.

Profiled with immunoSEQ multiplex PCR; TCRdb holds only in-frame clones, not every one. This sample has 20,000 to 25,000 clones; over 65% occur once, and the top ten carry roughly 17%. Trimming cost V 1 base and J 6 bases, with 13 bases left between them. Germline CDR1 LNHDA, CDR2 SQIVND (reference sequence). This CDR3 has 16 residues. Unexposed donor CD4+ T cells date from about 2011-2018, before the COVID-19 pandemic. Isolation of CD4+ T cells took place after approximately 11 days in culture. Cells permitting, SARS-CoV-2 S/N and four cold-coronavirus spikes were tested on unexposed-donor CD4+ T cells. This clone counts as large. The target antigen is unknown.

This receptor was taken from a human donor in good health. Input material: CD4+ T cells from PBMCs, cultured in vitro. V usage is TRBV19 and J usage is TRBJ1-6; D unclear. CDR3 region: CASSIGLASGNSPLHF. In DNA form, the CDR3 reads TGTGCCAGTAGTATAGGATTGGCATCGGGTAATTCACCCCTCCACTTT.